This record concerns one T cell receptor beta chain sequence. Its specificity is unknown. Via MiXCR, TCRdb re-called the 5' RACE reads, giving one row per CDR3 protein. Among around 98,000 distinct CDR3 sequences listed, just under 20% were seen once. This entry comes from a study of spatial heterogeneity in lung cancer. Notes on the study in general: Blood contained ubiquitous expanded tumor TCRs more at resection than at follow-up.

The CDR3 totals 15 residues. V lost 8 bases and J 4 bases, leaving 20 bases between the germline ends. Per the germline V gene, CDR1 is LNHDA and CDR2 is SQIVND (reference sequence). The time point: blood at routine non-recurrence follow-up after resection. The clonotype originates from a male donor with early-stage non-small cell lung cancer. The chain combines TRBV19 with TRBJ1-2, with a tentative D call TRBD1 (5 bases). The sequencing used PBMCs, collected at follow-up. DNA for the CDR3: TGTGCCAGTCAGTCCCAAGGGGCCTCCTCCTATGGCTACACCTTC. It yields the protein CASQSQGASSYGYTF.